Detailed here is one T cell receptor (beta chain). The antigen remains unidentified. Every sorted population was more than 95% pure. As every portion of the isolated RNA was reverse transcribed, the sequencing read expressed TCRB transcripts. TCRdb keeps only in-frame clones here, not all; method: immunoSEQ multiplex PCR. This table has approximately 170,000 clones, 7.8% appearing once. This sample was included in a study of beta chain features in type 1 diabetes. V was trimmed by 0 bases and J by 3 bases, leaving 9 bases between them. CDR1 SGHRS and CDR2 YFSETQ come from the germline V gene. The CDR3 contains 14 residues. Study-level points and caveats: Among all four CD4+ subsets, Type 1 diabetes patients had TCRB CDR3s that were moderately but significantly shorter. For type 1 diabetes patients, VDJ junctions showed fewer insertions and more deletions.

The chain uses TRBV5-1 and TRBJ1-1; D is ambiguous. This receptor was obtained from a woman aged 40 to 50 with type 1 diabetes. Input material: central memory CD4+ T cells from blood. Here the CDR3 reads CASSLELGDTEAFF. The CDR3 bases are TGCGCCAGCAGCTTGGAGCTGGGCGACACTGAAGCTTTCTTT.